Included here is one TCR beta chain sequence, with context. This entry is derived from a study of blood T cell repertoires in COVID-19. Study summary: Samples representing acute and convalescent COVID-19 were sourced from the United States, Italy and Spain.

The V gene end was trimmed by 0 bases and the J gene end by 3 bases; junction bases not matched to a gene: 9. Germline V gene lookup returns CDR1 GTSNPN and CDR2 SVGIG (reference sequence). CDR3 length: 17 residues. The table came from immunoSEQ multiplex PCR; TCRdb's copy has only in-frame clones and leaves some out. The data show some 250,000 clones, approximately 78% seen once. The rearrangement uses TRBV30 and TRBJ2-7, with 12 nucleotides matching TRBD1. Material for sequencing was peripheral blood. The TCR comes from a woman aged 60 to 75 with active or convalescent COVID-19. The CDR3 nucleotides read TGTGCCTGGAGTGTTTGGACGGGGACAGGGGGCTTCTACGAGCAGTACTTC. Residues: CAWSVWTGTGGFYEQYF.